This TCR beta chain stems from a study of T cell responses to AZD1222 COVID-19 vaccine. Findings and limits, study-wide: Spike-specific TCRs gained breadth and depth after people received two AZD1222 doses. Spike as a whole was targeted by vaccine-associated CD4 TCRs, dominant at 160-218 and 743-854. Clonal diversity was possibly underestimated, and white British individuals and females predominated among donors.

Sequenced by immunoSEQ multiplex PCR; TCRdb stores in-frame clones only, minus some. The data contain some 150,000 clones, 92% of them singletons. Germline CDR1 is MNHNY and CDR2 is SVGAGI (reference sequence). The CDR3 has 11 amino acids. V shed 4 bases and J shed 3 bases, with 3 bases lying between them. A remark on this clone: Antigen specificity is unknown.

The chain carries TRBV6-6 and TRBJ1-2; D ambiguous. This TCR derives from an adult who received the AZD1222 COVID-19 vaccine. This sample comprised peripheral blood, obtained 28 days after the second AZD1222 dose. The CDR3, as DNA: TGTGCCAGCAGTTCCGACTATGGCTACACCTTC. Translation gives CASSSDYGYTF.